The clone carrying this T cell receptor beta chain was recorded at least ten times. No antigen is known for it. One end of the junction varies from germline; a read error may be responsible. The CDR3 has 13 residues. CDR1 is LGHNA, CDR2 YSLEER, per germline. The data derive from a study of early T cells in non-severe SARS-CoV-2 infection. Study-level findings and limits: Reliance on VDJdb matching favored anti-spike CD8 responses; private and CD4 specificities were missed.

One entry per CDR3 protein, called by TCRdb with MiXCR from the 5' RACE reads. This table holds under 35,000 distinct CDR3 sequences, more than 4.5% found once. The specimen sequenced was whole blood. The J gene is TRBJ1-6, the V gene TRBV4-3, with D perhaps TRBD1 (6 bases). The sequence came from an adult who was a healthcare worker with PCR-confirmed SARS-CoV-2 infection or an uninfected control (not recorded which). Here the CDR3 DNA reads TGCGCCAGCAGCGAAGACAGGAATTCACCCCTCCACTTT. As protein: CASSEDRNSPLHF.